Presented here are 23 T cell receptor beta chains from one specimen sequenced in a study of blood T cell repertoires in COVID-19. Repertoires were generated with immunoSEQ multiplex PCR, while TCRdb's copy carries only in-frame clones and drops some. The sample has under 300,000 clones; approximately 91% are singletons. Sequenced input: peripheral blood. The source of these receptors is a woman in her thirties or forties who had recovered from COVID-19.

The V and J genes are TRBV7-2 and TRBJ1-5, with TRBD1 matching 7 bases. The germline V gene has CDR1 SGHTA and CDR2 FQGNSA. The CDR3 has 15 amino acids. Trimming cost V 4 bases and J 9 bases; bases outside gene matches: 12. Written as DNA, the CDR3 is TGTGCCAGCAGCTCCCAGGGGGACTTCGGGAGGCCCCAGCATTTT. This encodes CASSSQGDFGRPQHF.

The V gene is TRBV5-1, the J gene TRBJ2-1, with no clear D. The CDR3 consists of 14 residues. V dropped 4 bases and J dropped 5 bases, with 13 bases sitting between them. CDR1 is SGHRS, CDR2 YFSETQ, per germline. The CDR3 nucleotides read TGCGCCAGCAGCCCCGCGCCGTCCAACAATGAGCAGTTCTTC. Its translation: CASSPAPSNNEQFF.

CDR3 in amino acids: CASSIQSTRLAGGTDTQYF. The CDR3 coding sequence is TGTGCCAGTAGTATTCAAAGCACCCGACTAGCGGGAGGCACAGATACGCAGTATTTT. The V and J genes are TRBV19 and TRBJ2-3, with 12 bases aligning to TRBD2. Losses at the gene ends were 3 bases for V and 1 base for J; bases not matched to a gene: 11. Per germline, CDR1 LNHDA and CDR2 SQIVND (reference sequence). This CDR3 is built from 19 residues.

The table lists this clone with a few counts. V gene TRBV3-1 (or the pseudogene TRBV3-2) combines with J gene TRBJ2-2; a possible D gene is TRBD1 (6 bases). Germline values: CDR1 LGHDT, CDR2 YNNKEL (reference sequence). The CDR3 loop spans 19 amino acids. Trimming took off 5 bases at V and 0 bases at J, with 22 bases between the two ends. CDR3 nucleotide sequence: TGTGCCAGCAGCGAAACAGAATACACAGGGACCCCGAACACCGGGGAGCTGTTTTTT. Translating gives CASSETEYTGTPNTGELFF.

The chain joins TRBV29-1 to TRBJ2-1; D might be TRBD2 (5 bases). The V end lost 4 bases, the J end lost 15 bases, and 16 bases lay between the germline ends. The CDR3 is 11 residues long. Per the germline V gene, CDR1 is SQVTM and CDR2 is ANQGSEA. The CDR3 DNA follows: TGCAGCGTTGCTGAGGGTAGGGTTCTGTTCTTC. Amino acids: CSVAEGRVLFF.

The rearrangement links TRBV11-2 to TRBJ1-6; TRBD1 agrees at 8 bases. Trimming at V came to 1 base and at J to 4 bases, leaving 6 bases not matched to a gene. The CDR3 spans 17 residues. Germline assignment: CDR1 SGHAT and CDR2 FQNNGV. CDR3 amino acids: CASSLGAGGFYNSPLHF. The CDR3, as DNA: TGTGCCAGCAGCTTAGGGGCAGGGGGCTTTTATAATTCACCCCTCCACTTT.

The chain has TRBV9 and TRBJ1-4; 7 nucleotides match TRBD1. The CDR3 covers 14 residues. The V gene end was trimmed by 3 bases and the J gene end by 7 bases; junction bases not matched to a gene: 6. The V gene's germline CDR1 is SGDLS and CDR2 YYNGEE. The CDR3 coding sequence is TGTGCCAGCAGCGAGACAGGGACCATTGAAAAACTGTTTTTT. This encodes CASSETGTIEKLFF. Full variable domain (rest looked up from reference TRBV9 and TRBJ1-4): DSGVTQTPKHLITATGQRVTLRCSPRSGDLSVYWYQQSLDQGLQFLIQYYNGEERAKGNILERFSAQQFPDLHSELNLSSLELGDSALYFCASSETGTIEKLFFGSGTQLSVL.

The CDR3 reads CASSLWGRGFASEYEQYF. The CDR3 bases are TGTGCCAGCAGTTTATGGGGCCGGGGGTTCGCTAGCGAGTACGAGCAGTACTTC. The chain uses TRBV27 and TRBJ2-7, with D possibly being TRBD2 (6 bases). The V and J ends lost 1 base and 4 bases respectively, with 23 bases between them. Germline V gene data show CDR1 as MNHEY and CDR2 as SMNVEV (reference sequence). CDR3 size: 18 residues.

This chain links TRBV14 with TRBJ2-3; 7 nucleotides align to TRBD2. V trimming: 2 bases; J trimming: 5 bases; junction bases outside the gene matches: 10. This CDR3 has 16 residues. CDR1 is SGHDN, CDR2 FVKESK, per germline. The CDR3 bases are TGTGCCAGCAGCCAACCCGGGACTATCAAGGAAGATACGCAGTATTTT. It translates to CASSQPGTIKEDTQYF.

The count of this clone is one. J is TRBJ2-1 and V is TRBV11-3, with D possibly matching TRBD2 (5 bases). CDR3 length: 16 residues. The V gene lost 2 bases and the J gene lost 4 bases, with 15 bases spanning the gap. The germline gives CDR1 SGHNT, CDR2 YENEEA. CDR3 loop: CASSLMAAATYNEQFF. The CDR3 region has the DNA TGTGCCAGCAGCTTAATGGCAGCGGCAACTTACAATGAGCAGTTCTTC.

The V and J genes are TRBV28 and TRBJ1-2; the D gene is possibly TRBD1 (6 bases). CDR1 and CDR2 from the germline V gene are MDHEN and SYDVKM. V shed 5 bases and J shed 8 bases, with 18 bases lying between them. This CDR3 spans 14 amino acids. CDR3 sequence: CASSLPPRTAGYTF. CDR3 coding DNA: TGTGCCAGCAGTCTCCCTCCCCGGACAGCGGGCTACACCTTC.

This chain joins TRBV6-1 and TRBJ2-5; 7 bases fit TRBD1. The ends lost 0 bases at V and 4 bases at J; junction bases unmatched: 2. CDR1 MNHNS and CDR2 SASEGT come from the germline V gene. CDR3 length equals 14 residues. CDR3 residues: CASSEAAGGETQYF. In DNA, the CDR3 is TGTGCCAGCAGTGAAGCTGCAGGGGGAGAGACCCAGTACTTC.

The chain combines TRBV11-1 with TRBJ2-4; the D gene is possibly TRBD2 (6 bases). The germline CDR1 and CDR2 sequences are SGHAT and FQDESV (reference sequence). CDR3 size: 14 residues. V was cut by 1 base and J by 8 bases, with 12 bases left in between. CDR3 DNA: TGTGCCAGCAGCTTAGGTGGCGGGACCGACATTCAGTACTTC. Translated, it gives CASSLGGGTDIQYF.

The rearrangement joins TRBV12-3 or TRBV12-4 to TRBJ1-1; no clear D. The CDR3 runs 12 residues. Trimming took off 3 bases at V and 5 bases at J, with 7 bases between the two ends. The CDR3 nucleotides read TGTGCCAGCAGTTTTCAGCGTACTGAAGCTTTCTTT. Protein product: CASSFQRTEAFF.

The chain joins TRBV4-2 to TRBJ2-7, with 7 bases matching TRBD2. The CDR3 is 15 residues long. Trimming took 0 bases from V and 0 from J; bases not matched to a gene: 2. The germline CDR1 and CDR2 sequences are LGHNA and YNFKEQ. The CDR3 loop is CASSQEAGSSYEQYF. In DNA, the CDR3 is TGTGCCAGCAGCCAAGAAGCGGGGAGCTCCTACGAGCAGTACTTC.

The chain has TRBV18 and TRBJ2-7; 7 bases line up with TRBD1. The CDR3 contains 14 residues. Germline loops: CDR1 KGHSH, CDR2 LQKENI. Trimming cost V 3 bases and J 2 bases; bases outside gene matches: 4. This CDR3 is CASSPRDRAYEQYF. CDR3 coding DNA: TGTGCCAGCTCACCCCGCGACAGGGCCTACGAGCAGTACTTC.

The chain uses TRBV19 and TRBJ2-5; possibly TRBD1 for D (6 bases). The germline gives CDR1 LNHDA, CDR2 SQIVND (reference sequence). The CDR3 contains 13 residues. V was cut by 8 bases and J by 4 bases, with 14 bases left in between. CDR3 nucleotide sequence: TGTGCCAGTGGGACACGGGCGCGAGAGACCCAGTACTTC. Encoded protein: CASGTRARETQYF.

This chain connects TRBV6-5 to TRBJ2-3; possibly TRBD2 for D (5 bases). CDR1 and CDR2 (germline): MNHEY, SVGAGI. The V end was cut by 6 bases, the J end by 1 base, with 11 bases between. The CDR3 runs 14 residues. The CDR3 here is CASRKTTGTDTQYF. The DNA of the CDR3 is TGTGCCAGCAGGAAGACTACCGGCACAGATACGCAGTATTTT.

The CDR3 loop reads CASSSGGAGGKTGELFF. The CDR3 nucleotides are TGTGCCAGCAGCTCGGGGGGCGCGGGAGGAAAGACCGGGGAGCTGTTTTTT. The chain has TRBV7-9 and TRBJ2-2, with 8 bases lining up with TRBD2. V dropped 4 bases and J dropped 5; count of bases not matched to a gene: 12. The CDR3 length is 17 residues. In germline, CDR1 is SEHNR, CDR2 FQNEAQ (reference sequence).

The CDR3 DNA follows: TGTGCCACCAGCGGACAGGGGGAGAGTTCACCCCTCCACTTT. This encodes CATSGQGESSPLHF. This chain connects TRBV15 to TRBJ1-6; TRBD1 agrees at 10 bases. The V segment lost 5 bases and the J segment 9 bases; nucleotides outside the gene matches: 4. The germline CDR1 and CDR2 sequences are LNHNV and YYDKDF (reference sequence). This CDR3 has 14 amino acids.

The chain employs TRBV30 and TRBJ2-7, with 11 bases aligning to TRBD2. Germline V gives CDR1 GTSNPN, CDR2 SVGIG (reference sequence). The CDR3 runs to 13 residues. Trimming took 7 bases from V and 4 from J; bases not matched to a gene: 6. The CDR3 bases are TGTGCCTATACGGGACTAGCGGCTTACGAGCAGTACTTC. It specifies CAYTGLAAYEQYF.

The chain employs TRBV4-1 and TRBJ2-7; 9 bases are shared with TRBD1. The CDR3 extends over 15 amino acids. V shed 5 bases, J shed 0 bases, and the junction held 5 bases outside the gene matches. CDR1 is MGHRA, CDR2 YSYEKL, per germline. CDR3 loop: CASSAGTGNSYEQYF. The CDR3 nucleotides are TGCGCCAGCAGCGCGGGGACAGGGAACTCCTACGAGCAGTACTTC.

This rearrangement joins TRBV19 to TRBJ2-7; 13 bases fit TRBD2. Germline assignment: CDR1 LNHDA and CDR2 SQIVND (reference sequence). The CDR3 length is 17 residues. V shed 5 bases and J 3 bases; nucleotides not matched to a gene: 10. The chain's CDR3 is CASSPQGTSGMGYEQYF. The CDR3 DNA is TGTGCCAGTAGTCCCCAAGGGACTAGCGGGATGGGCTACGAGCAGTACTTC.